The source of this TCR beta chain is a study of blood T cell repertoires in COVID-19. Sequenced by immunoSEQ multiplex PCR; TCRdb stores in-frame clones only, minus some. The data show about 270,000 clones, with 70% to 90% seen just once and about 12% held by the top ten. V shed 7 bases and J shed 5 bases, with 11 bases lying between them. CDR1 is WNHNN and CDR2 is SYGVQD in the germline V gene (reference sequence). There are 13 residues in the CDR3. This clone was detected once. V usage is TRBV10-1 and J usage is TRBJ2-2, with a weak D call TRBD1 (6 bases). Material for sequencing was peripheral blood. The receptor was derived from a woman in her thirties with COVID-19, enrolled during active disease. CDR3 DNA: TGCGCCAGCAACGACAGGATTACCGGGGAGCTGTTTTTT. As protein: CASNDRITGELFF.